A single sample gave rise to the 20 T cell receptor beta chains below, sequenced in a study of PD-1 and CTLA-4 blockade in melanoma. Using immunoSEQ multiplex PCR, the repertoire was profiled, and TCRdb retains in-frame clones only, with some absent. The table records about 31,000 clones, roughly 90% of them present only once. The sequencing used CD8+ T cells from peripheral blood, collected from a patient given anti-PD-1 treatment. The receptors stem from a human donor with melanoma.

The chain is built from TRBV29-1 and TRBJ2-7; tentatively, D is TRBD1 or TRBD2 (5 bases each). V was cut by 4 bases and J by 0 bases, with 7 bases left in between. The CDR3 consists of 12 residues. The V gene's germline CDR1 is SQVTM and CDR2 ANQGSEA. CDR3 DNA sequence: TGCAGCGTTGCGGGGCTCTCCTACGAGCAGTACTTC. Translation: CSVAGLSYEQYF.

This chain connects TRBV27 to TRBJ2-7; no definite D call. Looked up from germline, CDR1 is MNHEY and CDR2 is SMNVEV (reference sequence). CDR3 length: 13 residues. Trimming stripped 0 bases from V and 0 bases from J, with 3 bases between. The CDR3 bases are TGTGCCAGCAGTTTATCGACCTCCTACGAGCAGTACTTC. Residues: CASSLSTSYEQYF.

In its sample, this clone was seen a few times. J is TRBJ2-1 and V is TRBV6-4; the match to TRBD2 covers 9 bases. CDR3 size: 15 residues. Germline-derived CDR1 and CDR2 are MRHNA and SNTAGT. The junction had 2 bases not matched to a gene; V was cut back by 0 bases and J by 5 bases. CDR3 residues: CASSDSSGGHNEQFF. As DNA, the CDR3 is TGTGCCAGCAGTGACTCTAGCGGGGGTCACAATGAGCAGTTCTTC.

The J gene is TRBJ1-1, the V gene TRBV7-9; tentatively, D is TRBD1 (6 bases). The CDR3 loop spans 13 amino acids. The V gene lost 5 bases and the J gene lost 5 bases, with 12 bases spanning the gap. Germline V lookup: CDR1 SEHNR, CDR2 FQNEAQ (reference sequence). The DNA of the CDR3 is TGTGCCAGCAGCCGAGGGGGTGAGACTGAAGCTTTCTTT. This gives the protein CASSRGGETEAFF.

V and J are TRBV19 and TRBJ1-6; D perhaps matches TRBD1 (5 bases). The germline V gene encodes CDR1 LNHDA and CDR2 SQIVND (reference sequence). Trimming pared 8 bases from V and 5 bases from J, leaving 16 bases between. The CDR3 is 15 amino acids. Here the CDR3 DNA reads TGTGCCAGTGGCCTGGAGGGACGGGATAATTCACCCCTCCACTTT. This encodes CASGLEGRDNSPLHF.

This sequence joins TRBV7-2 and TRBJ2-1, with 8 bases aligning to TRBD2. This CDR3 is built from 15 residues. V was clipped by 3 bases and J by 3 bases; unmatched bases: 4. Germline V CDR1 and CDR2: SGHTA, FQGNSA. CDR3 region: CASSFTGGNYNEQFF. The DNA of the CDR3 is TGTGCCAGCAGCTTTACGGGAGGGAACTACAATGAGCAGTTCTTC.

In its sample, this clone was seen once. The chain links TRBV6-4 to TRBJ2-3; D may be TRBD1 or TRBD2 (5 bases each). Deletions cut 0 bases from V and 4 bases from J, with 11 bases between. CDR1 is MRHNA, CDR2 SNTAGT, per germline. This CDR3 has 15 amino acids. The CDR3 sequence: CASSDSAGSPDTQYF. In nucleotides, the CDR3 is TGTGCCAGCAGTGACTCGGCAGGGAGCCCAGATACGCAGTATTTT.

The rearrangement joins TRBV10-1 to TRBJ2-5; D gene unclear. Germline CDR1 and CDR2: WNHNN and SYGVQD (reference sequence). The CDR3 is 14 residues long. V lost 2 bases to trimming and J lost 0 bases, with 7 bases between them. As DNA, the CDR3 is TGCGCCAGCAGTGAGAGGGCAGACCAAGAGACCCAGTACTTC. Encoded protein: CASSERADQETQYF.

This chain links TRBV19 with TRBJ2-5; the D is unclear. The CDR3 has 13 amino acids. Germline V gives CDR1 LNHDA, CDR2 SQIVND (reference sequence). Deletions cut 6 bases from V and 2 bases from J, with 10 bases between. The CDR3 DNA follows: TGTGCCAGTAGGAGACAAGAACAAGAGACCCAGTACTTC. Protein product: CASRRQEQETQYF.

The chain couples TRBV15 to TRBJ1-1, with D perhaps matching TRBD1 (5 bases). Trimming removed 0 bases at V and 4 bases at J, with 15 bases between. Germline V gives CDR1 LNHNV, CDR2 YYDKDF (reference sequence). The CDR3 runs 16 residues. As DNA, the CDR3 is TGTGCCACCAGCAGAGATTGGCAGGGTCAGGGCACTGAAGCTTTCTTT. It is translated as CATSRDWQGQGTEAFF.

The chain has TRBV3-1 (or the pseudogene TRBV3-2) and TRBJ2-3, with TRBD1 identical over 9 bases. CDR3 length equals 14 residues. From germline, CDR1 is LGHDT and CDR2 YNNKEL (reference sequence). V lost 11 bases and J lost 4; bases outside the gene matches: 10. CDR3 sequence reads: CACSPGQGSDTQYF. CDR3 nucleotides: TGTGCCTGCTCCCCGGGACAGGGTTCAGATACGCAGTATTTT.

A single count supports this clone. The J gene is TRBJ2-2, the V gene TRBV10-3; D might be TRBD1 (5 bases). Germline lookup yields CDR1 ENHRY and CDR2 SYGVKD. V lost 3 bases, J lost 3 bases, and 11 bases lay in between. This CDR3 region has 15 residues. CDR3 loop: CAISDALTDTGELFF. Here the CDR3 DNA reads TGTGCCATCAGTGACGCCTTGACAGACACCGGGGAGCTGTTTTTT.

The chain combines TRBV11-2 with TRBJ2-7, with D tentatively TRBD1 (5 bases). The CDR3 consists of 16 residues. V lost 1 base, J lost 3 bases, and 16 bases lay in between. The germline gives CDR1 SGHAT, CDR2 FQNNGV. The chain's CDR3 is CASSLVMDNGIYEQYF. The CDR3, as DNA: TGTGCCAGCAGCTTAGTAATGGACAATGGAATCTACGAGCAGTACTTC.

The chain joins TRBV6-5 to TRBJ1-1; D is unresolved. Germline CDR1 is MNHEY and CDR2 is SVGAGI. The V and J ends lost 2 bases and 0 bases respectively, with 4 bases between them. The CDR3 is 13 amino acids. CDR3 DNA sequence: TGTGCCAGCAGTTACGGAATGAACACTGAAGCTTTCTTT. It translates to CASSYGMNTEAFF.

The CDR3 reads CASSLKSGWETF. The CDR3 coding sequence is TGTGCCAGCAGTTTAAAGTCGGGATGGGAGACCTTC. The chain combines TRBV6-5 with TRBJ1-2; D call uncertain. The CDR3 totals 12 residues. Per germline, CDR1 MNHEY and CDR2 SVGAGI. V was clipped by 4 bases and J by 14 bases, with 17 bases between them.

The chain combines TRBV7-8 with TRBJ1-1; TRBD1 is a possible D gene (5 bases). The CDR3 is 16 residues long. V dropped 6 bases and J dropped 2 bases, with 19 bases sitting between them. Germline V lookup: CDR1 SGHVS, CDR2 FQNEAQ. CDR3 coding DNA: TGTGCCAGCAGTAACGCGCCGGGGGGGTCAAACACTGAAGCTTTCTTT. The encoded protein is CASSNAPGGSNTEAFF.

The CDR3 bases are TGTGCCAGCAGCTTAAGGGACAACTCCTACGAGCAGTACTTC. Residues: CASSLRDNSYEQYF. The chain carries TRBV7-9 and TRBJ2-7; D is perhaps TRBD1 (6 bases). CDR3 length: 14 residues. V lost 2 bases to trimming and J lost 0 bases, with 8 bases between them. Germline loops: CDR1 SEHNR, CDR2 FQNEAQ (reference sequence).

J is TRBJ2-7 and V is TRBV5-1; TRBD2 is a possible D gene (5 bases). The V and J ends lost 6 bases and 4 bases respectively, with 14 bases between them. The germline CDR1 and CDR2 sequences are SGHRS and YFSETQ. The CDR3 sequence is 13 residues long. The CDR3 protein is CASTPSEGYEQYF. The CDR3 DNA follows: TGCGCCAGCACTCCATCCGAGGGATACGAGCAGTACTTC. Drawing the rest from reference TRBV5-1 and TRBJ2-7, the complete variable domain is KAGVTQTPRYLIKTRGQQVTLSCSPISGHRSVSWYQQTPGQGLQFLFEYFSETQRNKGNFPGRFSGRQFSNSRSEMNVSTLELGDSALYLCASTPSEGYEQYFGPGTRLTVT.

This chain connects TRBV21-1 to TRBJ1-5; the table names TRBD1, a call not compared with the DNA. TRBV21-1 is a pseudogene locus. CDR3 length: 17 residues. The CDR3 nucleotides read TGTGCCAGCAGGGGGACAGGGGGCAGGAGTTGCAATCAGCCCCAGCATTTT. This encodes CASRGTGGRSCNQPQHF.

The chain recombines TRBV10-2 with TRBJ2-5; 9 bases fit TRBD2. The CDR3 spans 13 residues. Germline lookup yields CDR1 WSHSY and CDR2 SAAADI. Losses at the gene ends were 4 bases for V and 13 bases for J; bases not matched to a gene: 10. The CDR3 protein is CASSVSGGRDWYF. CDR3 coding DNA: TGCGCCAGCAGTGTGTCCGGCGGGAGGGATTGGTACTTC.